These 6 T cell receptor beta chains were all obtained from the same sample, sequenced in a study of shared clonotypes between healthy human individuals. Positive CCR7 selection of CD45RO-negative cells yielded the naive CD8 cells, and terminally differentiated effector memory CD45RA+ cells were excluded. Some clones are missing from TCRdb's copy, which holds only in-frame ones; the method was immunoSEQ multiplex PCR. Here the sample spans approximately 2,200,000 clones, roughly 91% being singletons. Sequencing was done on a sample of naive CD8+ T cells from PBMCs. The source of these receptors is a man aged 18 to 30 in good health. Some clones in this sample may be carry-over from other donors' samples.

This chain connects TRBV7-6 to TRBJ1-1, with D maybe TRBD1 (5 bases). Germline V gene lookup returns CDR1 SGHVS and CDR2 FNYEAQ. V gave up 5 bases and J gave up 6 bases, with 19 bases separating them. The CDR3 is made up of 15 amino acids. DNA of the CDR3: TGTGCCAGCAGCCGAGGACATGGGGTTTTTGCTGAAGCTTTCTTT. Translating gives CASSRGHGVFAEAFF.

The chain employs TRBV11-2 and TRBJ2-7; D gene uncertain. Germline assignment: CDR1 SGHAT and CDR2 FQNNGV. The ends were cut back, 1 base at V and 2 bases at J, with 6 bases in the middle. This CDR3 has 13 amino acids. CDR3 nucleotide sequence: TGTGCCAGCAGCTTAGCGGAGACCTACGAGCAGTACTTC. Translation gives CASSLAETYEQYF.

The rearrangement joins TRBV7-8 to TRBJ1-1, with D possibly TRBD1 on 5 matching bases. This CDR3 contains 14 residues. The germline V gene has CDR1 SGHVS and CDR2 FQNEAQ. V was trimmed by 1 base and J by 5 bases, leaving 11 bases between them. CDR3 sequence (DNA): TGTGCCAGCAGCTTAGTTCAGGGTGGTACTGAAGCTTTCTTT. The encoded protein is CASSLVQGGTEAFF.

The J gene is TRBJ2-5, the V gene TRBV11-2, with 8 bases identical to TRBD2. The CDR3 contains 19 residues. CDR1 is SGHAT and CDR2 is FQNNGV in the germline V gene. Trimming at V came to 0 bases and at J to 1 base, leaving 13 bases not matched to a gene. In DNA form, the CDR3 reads TGTGCCAGCAGCTTAGATAGGAGGCGTGTTAGCGGGATCCAAGAGACCCAGTACTTC. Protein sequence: CASSLDRRRVSGIQETQYF.

CDR3 residues: CASSLLGQGWYNEQFF. In DNA form, the CDR3 reads TGCGCCAGCAGCTTGTTAGGGCAGGGTTGGTACAATGAGCAGTTCTTC. V and J are TRBV5-1 and TRBJ2-1, with a tentative D call TRBD1 (5 bases). Germline assignment: CDR1 SGHRS and CDR2 YFSETQ. The CDR3 contains 16 residues. Trimming removed 1 base from V and 4 bases from J, with 15 bases in between.

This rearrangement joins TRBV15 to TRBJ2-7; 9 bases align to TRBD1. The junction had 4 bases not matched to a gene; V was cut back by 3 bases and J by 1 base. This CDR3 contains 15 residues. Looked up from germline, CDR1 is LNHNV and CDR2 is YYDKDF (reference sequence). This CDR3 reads CATSSGQGPSYEQYF. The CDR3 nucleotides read TGTGCCACCAGCAGCGGACAGGGGCCATCCTACGAGCAGTACTTC. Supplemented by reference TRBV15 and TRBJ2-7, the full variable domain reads DAMVIQNPRYQVTQFGKPVTLSCSQTLNHNVMYWYQQKSSQAPKLLFHYYDKDFNNEADTPDNFQSRRPNTSFCFLDIRSPGLGDTAMYLCATSSGQGPSYEQYFGPGTRLTVT.